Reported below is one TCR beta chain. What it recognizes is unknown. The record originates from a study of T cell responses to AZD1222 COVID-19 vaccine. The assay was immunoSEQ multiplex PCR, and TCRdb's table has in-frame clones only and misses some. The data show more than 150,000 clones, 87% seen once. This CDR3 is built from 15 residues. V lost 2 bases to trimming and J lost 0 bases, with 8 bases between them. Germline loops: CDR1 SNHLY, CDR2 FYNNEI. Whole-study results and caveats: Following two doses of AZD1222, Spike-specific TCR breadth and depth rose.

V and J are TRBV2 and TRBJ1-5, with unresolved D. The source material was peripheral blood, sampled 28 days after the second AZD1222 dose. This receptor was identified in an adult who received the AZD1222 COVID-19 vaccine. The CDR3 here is CASSETTHSNQPQHF. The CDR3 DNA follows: TGTGCCAGCAGTGAAACGACTCATAGCAATCAGCCCCAGCATTTT.